The rows below give T cell receptor beta chains drawn from one sample of a study of cytomegalovirus exposure and HLA in healthy donors. Assay: immunoSEQ multiplex PCR; the TCRdb copy retains only in-frame clones and omits some. The sample holds about 150,000 clones; around 80% are singletons and the top ten take roughly 4%. The sequenced material came from PBMCs. These receptors were taken from a woman aged 40 to 50 in good health and CMV-seropositive. The CDR3 runs from the conserved cysteine through the conserved F or W. The D gene is left open where the match is weak. A clone size is listed for some rows: how often the clone was seen (once, few, many), or a class if it is expanded.

TGTGCTAGCAGGGCCGGGGAGCTGTTTTTT	CASRAGELFF	TRBJ2-2	TRBV12-5	-	-
TGTGCCAGCAGCATAGGACCAAACTACGAGCAGTACTTC	CASSIGPNYEQYF	TRBJ2-7	TRBV11-2	-	-
TGTGCCAGTAGTACCTCAGGGTATGGCTACACCTTC	CASSTSGYGYTF	TRBJ1-2	TRBV19	-	-
TGTGCCAGCAGCTTACGGGGATCCTACAATGAGCAGTTCTTC	CASSLRGSYNEQFF	TRBJ2-1	TRBV11-3	-	-
TGTGCCAGCAGCATAGATTTGCACTCTGGAAACACCATATATTTT	CASSIDLHSGNTIYF	TRBJ1-3	TRBV5-8	-	-
TGCAGCGTGAGGGACAGGGATACAGATACGCAGTATTTT	CSVRDRDTDTQYF	TRBJ2-3	TRBV29-1	TRBD1	-
TGTGCCAGCACCCGGGGACAGGGCAATCCCTACAATGAGCAGTTCTTC	CASTRGQGNPYNEQFF	TRBJ2-1	TRBV2	TRBD1	-
TGTGCCAGCAATAAATTTACTTCCCGACAGACGAATTCCTACGAGCAGTACTTC	CASNKFTSRQTNSYEQYF	TRBJ2-7	TRBV28	-	-
TGCGCCAGCAGCTTGGCAGGGGGCATGTCGGTCGGCTACACCTTC	CASSLAGGMSVGYTF	TRBJ1-2	TRBV5-1	TRBD1	few
TGTGCCACCACTACTAGCGGGAGAATAGATACGCAGTATTTT	CATTTSGRIDTQYF	TRBJ2-3	TRBV2	TRBD2	-
TGCAGTGGGTTTCGGGAGACCCAGTACTTC	CSGFRETQYF	TRBJ2-5	TRBV20-1	-	-
TGTGCCAGCAGCTTAGAAGGGACAGGGCCCTCACCCCTCCACTTT	CASSLEGTGPSPLHF	TRBJ1-6	TRBV7-2	TRBD1	-
TGTGCCAGCAGCTCTAGAATGAACACTGAAGCTTTCTTT	CASSSRMNTEAFF	TRBJ1-1	TRBV11-2	-	-
TGCAGCGTTGTGACAGGCACAGATACGCAGTATTTT	CSVVTGTDTQYF	TRBJ2-3	TRBV29-1	-	-
TGTGCCAGCAGCCAGGGCTATGAGCAGTTCTTC	CASSQGYEQFF	TRBJ2-1	TRBV28	-	-
TGTGCCAGCAGCTCTAAACAGGGGAACACTGAAGCTTTCTTT	CASSSKQGNTEAFF	TRBJ1-1	TRBV7-9	-	-
TGTGCCAGCAGCCTCTTAGCGGGGCTGAACACCGGGGAGCTGTTTTTT	CASSLLAGLNTGELFF	TRBJ2-2	TRBV14	TRBD2	once
TGCAGTGCGAAACAGGGTAGTGAGCAGTTCTTC	CSAKQGSEQFF	TRBJ2-1	TRBV20-1	-	-
TGTGCCTGGAGTCCCGGGACAGGGGTGAGTCAGCCCCAGCATTTT	CAWSPGTGVSQPQHF	TRBJ1-5	TRBV30	TRBD1	-
TGTGCCAGCAGGGAGGGGGCGACTGAAGCTTTCTTT	CASREGATEAFF	TRBJ1-1	TRBV25-1	TRBD1	-
TGCGCCAGCAGCCCGACAGGGGGTAGTGAAAAACTGTTTTTT	CASSPTGGSEKLFF	TRBJ1-4	TRBV5-1	TRBD1	-
TGTGCCAGCAGTTTACTCGGCGCGGTCTCCTCCTACGAGCAGTACTTC	CASSLLGAVSSYEQYF	TRBJ2-7	TRBV27	-	-
TGTGCCAGCAGCCGGGAGGGGGGGACAGCGACCGAGCAGTACTTC	CASSREGGTATEQYF	TRBJ2-7	TRBV2	-	-
TGTGCCAGCGCAGGGGGCGATCTCGATCAAGAGACCCAGTACTTC	CASAGGDLDQETQYF	TRBJ2-5	TRBV7-9	TRBD1	-
TGTGCCAGCAGCTTAGATAGGGGGCCCCAGCATTTT	CASSLDRGPQHF	TRBJ1-5	TRBV7-9	-	-
TGTGCCAGCAGCACGTGGGGCAGGGGGGCGATCTGGGTTGTGGAGCTGTTTTTT	CASSTWGRGAIWVVELFF	TRBJ2-2	TRBV7-2	-	-
TGCGCCAGCAGCATGTGGGGCGCTTCCACAGATACGCAGTATTTT	CASSMWGASTDTQYF	TRBJ2-3	TRBV5-1	-	-
TGTGCCACCTTAACCGGGACAGTCAATCAGCCCCAGCATTTT	CATLTGTVNQPQHF	TRBJ1-5	TRBV28	TRBD1	-
TGTGCCAGCAGCAAAACAGAACAGGGGAAAGAGACCCAGTACTTC	CASSKTEQGKETQYF	TRBJ2-5	TRBV21-1	-	-
TGTGCCAGCGGAAGATTCCAGGCGGGAGCGGGGACGAACAATGAGCAGTTCTTC	CASGRFQAGAGTNNEQFF	TRBJ2-1	TRBV7-2	TRBD2	-
TGTGCCAGCAGCTTATCGCAGCGTATGAACATTCAGTACTTC	CASSLSQRMNIQYF	TRBJ2-4	TRBV7-9	-	once